Following are 18 T cell receptor beta chains from one sample sequenced in a study of T cell responses to AZD1222 COVID-19 vaccine (dated by TCRdb to the early 2020s). Libraries were prepared through the immunoSEQ multiplex PCR assay. TCRdb provides this immuneACCESS table in a form limited to in-frame rearrangements. Some clones are lacking; in checked studies, under half of them reflect an unresolved V gene, and why the rest are absent is not known. The sample profile shows about 170,000 clones; over 85% of them were found once. Around 1.7% of the sample is held by the ten biggest clonotypes. The meaning of the sample's time point label: baseline before first vaccination. The input for sequencing was peripheral blood, taken on day 0 of AZD1222 vaccination. The receptors were gathered from an adult in good health.

J is TRBJ2-1 and V is TRBV6-5, with D perhaps being TRBD1 or TRBD2 (5 bases each). The CDR3 is 14 residues long. The V end lost 7 bases, the J end lost 6 bases, and 16 bases lay between the germline ends. The germline CDR1 and CDR2 sequences are MNHEY and SVGAGI. CDR3 sequence: CASTTLERGNEQFF. CDR3 in DNA: TGTGCCAGCACCACACTAGAAAGGGGCAATGAGCAGTTCTTC.

V usage is TRBV13 and J usage is TRBJ2-3; no reliable D call. CDR1 and CDR2 (germline): PRHDT, FYEKMQ (reference sequence). The V end lost 5 bases, the J end lost 3 bases, and 15 bases lay between the germline ends. There are 15 residues in the CDR3. CDR3 nucleotide sequence: TGTGCCAGCAGCCAAGGACCCCCCGAGACAGATACGCAGTATTTT. It specifies CASSQGPPETDTQYF.

The chain employs TRBV9 and TRBJ2-7; unclear D gene. Germline V gene data show CDR1 as SGDLS and CDR2 as YYNGEE. The V and J ends lost 0 bases and 3 bases respectively, with 22 bases between them. CDR3 size: 18 residues. CDR3 sequence (DNA): TGTGCCAGCAGCGTAGACCCGCGCGAAGGCACGCCTCACTACGAGCAGTACTTC. As protein: CASSVDPREGTPHYEQYF.

The chain employs TRBV20-1 and TRBJ2-7, with TRBD1 identical over 8 bases. The CDR3 length is 14 residues. V trimming: 3 bases; J trimming: 1 base; junction bases outside the gene matches: 5. Per germline, CDR1 DFQATT and CDR2 SNEGSKA (reference sequence). CDR3 sequence: CSASDRGRSYEQYF. The CDR3 DNA follows: TGCAGTGCTAGTGACAGGGGACGGTCCTACGAGCAGTACTTC.

This rearrangement joins TRBV2 to TRBJ1-2, with D possibly matching TRBD1 (5 bases). Germline CDR1 and CDR2: SNHLY and FYNNEI. V dropped 5 bases and J dropped 6 bases, with 19 bases sitting between them. This CDR3 comprises 15 residues. As DNA, the CDR3 is TGTGCCAGCAGTTCCAAGCCATCCTGGGGACATGGCTACACCTTC. Protein product: CASSSKPSWGHGYTF.

A note on this clone: This likely comes from a read error, as the CDR3 has no conserved phenylalanine or tryptophan at its end. The DNA is omitted, as the CDR3 cannot be located on it reliably, and the CDR3 follows TCRdb's listing. This chain connects TRBV9 to TRBJ1-4; the table's D call, TRBD1, has no DNA check behind it. The CDR3 extends over 12 residues, inclusive of both ends. Germline assignment: CDR1 SGDLS and CDR2 YYNGEE. The CDR3 loop is CASSAPGQEPRY.

The chain has TRBV5-1 and TRBJ2-1; D is unclear. The CDR3 is 15 amino acids. CDR1 SGHRS and CDR2 YFSETQ come from the germline V gene. V was clipped by 0 bases and J by 0 bases, with 7 bases between them. The CDR3 region is CASSLGPSSYNEQFF. The CDR3 nucleotides read TGCGCCAGCAGCTTGGGACCCAGCTCCTACAATGAGCAGTTCTTC.

A few counts support this clone. The chain joins TRBV5-1 to TRBJ1-6, with D possibly TRBD1 on 5 matching bases. The germline V and J ends were trimmed by 0 bases and 6 bases, with 10 bases remaining between them. CDR1 SGHRS and CDR2 YFSETQ come from the germline V gene. The length of the CDR3 is 15 residues. In nucleotides, the CDR3 is TGCGCCAGCAGCTTGGGGGACGTTATTAATTCACCCCTCCACTTT. Translation gives CASSLGDVINSPLHF.

V and J are TRBV7-8 and TRBJ2-1; D possibly matches TRBD1 or TRBD2 (5 bases each). The CDR3 runs 16 residues. Deletions cut 5 bases from V and 9 bases from J, with 23 bases between. CDR1 and CDR2 (germline): SGHVS, FQNEAQ. The CDR3 sequence: CASSPSGWGLVSEQFF. The CDR3, as DNA: TGTGCCAGCAGCCCATCAGGTTGGGGGTTAGTGAGTGAGCAGTTCTTC.

This clone was counted a single time. J is TRBJ1-2 and V is TRBV5-5, with unresolved D. The CDR3 runs 13 residues. The V end was cut by 0 bases, the J end by 4 bases, with 7 bases between. The germline V gene encodes CDR1 SGHKS and CDR2 YYEKEE (reference sequence). The CDR3: CASSLERAYGYTF. For the CDR3, the DNA is TGTGCCAGCAGCTTGGAAAGGGCCTATGGCTACACCTTC.

The chain links TRBV7-9 to TRBJ1-3, with D hard to call. Germline loops: CDR1 SEHNR, CDR2 FQNEAQ (reference sequence). This CDR3 is built from 14 residues. V lost 3 bases and J lost 4, with 10 bases in between. The CDR3 loop reads CASSFGEPGNTIYF. In DNA form, the CDR3 reads TGTGCCAGCAGCTTTGGGGAGCCCGGAAACACCATATATTTT.

V usage is TRBV5-5 and J usage is TRBJ2-7, with 11 bases fitting TRBD2. V lost 0 bases to trimming and J lost 7 bases; unmatched junction nucleotides: 15. Germline V gene lookup returns CDR1 SGHKS and CDR2 YYEKEE (reference sequence). This CDR3 is built from 18 residues. CDR3: CASSLALAGGTLLWEQYF. As DNA, the CDR3 is TGTGCCAGCAGCTTGGCTCTAGCGGGAGGTACCCTATTGTGGGAGCAGTACTTC.

This chain joins TRBV7-8 and TRBJ2-1, with a tentative D call TRBD1 (7 bases). The length of the CDR3 is 16 residues. Per the germline V gene, CDR1 is SGHVS and CDR2 is FQNEAQ. The V end was cut by 5 bases, the J end by 2 bases, with 16 bases between. The CDR3 protein is CASSRGRDRAYNEQFF. CDR3 DNA: TGTGCCAGCAGCAGGGGGCGGGACAGAGCCTACAATGAGCAGTTCTTC.

The CDR3 bases are TGTGCCAGCAGCTTAGCAGGTACCCCAGAGACCCAGTACTTC. Protein sequence: CASSLAGTPETQYF. The rearrangement joins TRBV7-2 to TRBJ2-5; D uncertain. The CDR3 is 14 amino acids. CDR1 SGHTA and CDR2 FQGNSA come from the germline V gene. V was shortened by 0 bases and J by 4 bases, with 9 bases between the two germline ends.

The chain recombines TRBV30 with TRBJ1-5; D remains unclear. Per the germline V gene, CDR1 is GTSNPN and CDR2 is SVGIG (reference sequence). The CDR3 loop spans 13 amino acids. V was trimmed by 1 base and J by 4 bases, leaving 8 bases between them. The DNA for the CDR3 is TGTGCCTGGAGTGCTACACGGAATCAGCCCCAGCATTTT. Amino acid sequence: CAWSATRNQPQHF.

With respect to this clone: The same CDR3 also results from other DNA sequences found in this sample. The rearrangement uses TRBV7-9 and TRBJ1-5, with D unclear. Trimming cost V 1 base and J 2 bases, with 6 bases left between them. CDR1 and CDR2 from the germline V gene are SEHNR and FQNEAQ (reference sequence). The CDR3 is 14 amino acids. The CDR3 bases are TGTGCCAGCAGCTTAGGGGTTGGCAATCAGCCCCAGCATTTT. It specifies CASSLGVGNQPQHF.

This clone has more than one count but fewer than ten. The V call is TRBV5-1, the J call TRBJ1-2, with D maybe TRBD1 (5 bases). The V and J ends lost 4 bases and 3 bases respectively, with 16 bases between them. CDR1 and CDR2 (germline): SGHRS, YFSETQ. The CDR3 has 15 amino acids. DNA of the CDR3: TGCGCCAGCAGCCGCACCGGGACTATGGACTATGGCTACACCTTC. This gives the protein CASSRTGTMDYGYTF.

V usage is TRBV19 and J usage is TRBJ1-1; a weak D match, TRBD1 (6 bases). The CDR3 is 16 residues long. Deletions cut 7 bases from V and 2 bases from J, with 20 bases between. Germline values: CDR1 LNHDA, CDR2 SQIVND (reference sequence). The CDR3 DNA reads TGTGCCAGTACCCGGGGGGCCACCTCTTCTAACACTGAAGCTTTCTTT. Translating it yields CASTRGATSSNTEAFF.